This T cell receptor (beta chain) was captured by sequencing in a study of breast tumors, draining lymph nodes, adjacent tissues. The germline CDR1 and CDR2 sequences are MGHRA and YSYEKL. CDR3 length: 12 amino acids. V was clipped by 9 bases and J by 4 bases; unmatched bases: 4. TCRdb called the multiplex PCR reads again in MiXCR, with one record for every CDR3 protein. The sample lists some 110,000 distinct CDR3 sequences, more than 25% occurring once. The lymph nodes were axillary draining lymph nodes from breast cancer patients. Whole-study results and caveats: Luminal-like breast cancer showed significantly higher tumor–nontumor repertoire similarity than basal-like. Tumors had less TCR diversity than lymph nodes, more than nontumor tissue.

This clonotype has ten or more counts. Its cognate antigen is unknown. The chain combines TRBV4-1 with TRBJ2-5; 8 bases agree with TRBD1. The specimen sequenced was axillary lymph node tissue. The source is a female donor with breast cancer. Some clones in this sample may be carry-over from other donors' samples. The CDR3 sequence: CARKQGVETQYF. In DNA, the CDR3 is TGCGCCAGGAAACAGGGGGTAGAGACCCAGTACTTC.